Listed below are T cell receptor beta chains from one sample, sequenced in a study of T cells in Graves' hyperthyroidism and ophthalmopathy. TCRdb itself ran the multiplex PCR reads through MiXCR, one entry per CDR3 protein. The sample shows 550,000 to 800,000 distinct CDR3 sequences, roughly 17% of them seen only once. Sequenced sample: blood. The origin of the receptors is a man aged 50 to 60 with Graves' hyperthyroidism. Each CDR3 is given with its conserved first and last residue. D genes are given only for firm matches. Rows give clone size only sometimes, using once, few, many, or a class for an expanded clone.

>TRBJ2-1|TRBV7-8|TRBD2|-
TGTGCCAGCAGCTTCGTCGGGACTAGCTCCTACAATGAGCAGTTCTTC
CASSFVGTSSYNEQFF
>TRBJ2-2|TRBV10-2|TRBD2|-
TGCGCCAGCAGATTAGGGACTAGCGGGAGGGTCGGGGAGCTGTTTTTT
CASRLGTSGRVGELFF
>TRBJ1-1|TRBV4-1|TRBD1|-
TGCGCCAGCAGCCAACCAGGGGGTAATACTGAAGCTTTCTTT
CASSQPGGNTEAFF
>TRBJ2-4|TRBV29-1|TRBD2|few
TGCAGCGTTGAGGGACTAGCGGGAGGGCGGCCCAAAAACATTCAGTACTTC
CSVEGLAGGRPKNIQYF
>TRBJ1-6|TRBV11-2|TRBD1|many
TGTGCCAGCAGCCTCGACAGGGGTAGTTCACCCCTCCACTTT
CASSLDRGSSPLHF
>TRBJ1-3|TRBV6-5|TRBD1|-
TGTGCCAGCAGTTACTCAAGGGACAGATCTGGAAACACCATATATTTT
CASSYSRDRSGNTIYF
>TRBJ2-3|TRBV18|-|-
TGTGCCAGCAGTTCCTTTTCGGGAGATCGGCCAGATACGCAGTATTTT
CASSSFSGDRPDTQYF
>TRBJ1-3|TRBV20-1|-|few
TGCAGTGCTGTGGGTGGAAACACCATATATTTT
CSAVGGNTIYF
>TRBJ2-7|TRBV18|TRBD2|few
TGTGCCAGCTCACCACTGACTAGCGGAACGTACGAGCAGTACTTC
CASSPLTSGTYEQYF
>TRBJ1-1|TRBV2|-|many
TGTGCCAGCACCACCGCAGTCCCAGCTTTCTTT
CASTTAVPAFF
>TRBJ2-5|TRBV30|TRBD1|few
TGTGCCTGGAGTCGGACAGGGGGCGGCGAGACCCAGTACTTC
CAWSRTGGGETQYF
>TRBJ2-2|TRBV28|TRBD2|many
TGTGCCAGCAGTTTCCTTTGGGGCGCCGGGACTAGCGGGAGGTCCGCCCCCGACACCGGGGAGCTGTTTTTT
CASSFLWGAGTSGRSAPDTGELFF
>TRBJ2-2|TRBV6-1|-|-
TGTGCCAGCACCCGGCGGGACAGCACCGGGGAGCTGTTTTTT
CASTRRDSTGELFF
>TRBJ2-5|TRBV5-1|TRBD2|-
TGCGCCAGCAGCTCCACCGGGACTAGCGGGATTGAAGAGACCCAGTACTTC
CASSSTGTSGIEETQYF
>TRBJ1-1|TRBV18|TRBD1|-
TGTGCCAGCTCCCTTGGTCAGGGGGGAACTTTCTTT
CASSLGQGGTFF
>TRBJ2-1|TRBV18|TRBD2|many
TGTGCCAGCTCACCTCCCCTAGCGGGAGGGCCGTTAGGTGAGCAGTTCTTC
CASSPPLAGGPLGEQFF
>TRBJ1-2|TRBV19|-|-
TGTGCCAGTAGCCCTCCCAGGGACTCCAACTATGGCTACACCTTC
CASSPPRDSNYGYTF
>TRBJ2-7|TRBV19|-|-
TGTGCCAGTAGCATCTCCGCGGGACATTTTTACGAGCAGTACTTC
CASSISAGHFYEQYF
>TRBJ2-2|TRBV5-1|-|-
TGCGCCAGCAGCTTCGATTCCGGATCCGGGGAGCTGTTTTTT
CASSFDSGSGELFF
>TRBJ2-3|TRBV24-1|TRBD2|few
TGTGCCACCAGTGATTTTGGACTAGCGGAGGATAGCACAGATACGCAGTATTTT
CATSDFGLAEDSTDTQYF
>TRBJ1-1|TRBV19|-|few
TGTGCCAGTAGTAGCCACAGGGTGGCTTTCTTT
CASSSHRVAFF
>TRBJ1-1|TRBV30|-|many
TGTGCCTGGATTTGGGGGGCGAACACTGAAGCTTTCTTT
CAWIWGANTEAFF
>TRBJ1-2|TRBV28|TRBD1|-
TGTGCCATCACTACTCACAGGGGTAACTATGGCTACACCTTC
CAITTHRGNYGYTF
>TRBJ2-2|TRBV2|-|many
TGTGCCAGCAGTGAAAATGGGGGGAGAGGGACCGGGGAGCTGTTTTTT
CASSENGGRGTGELFF
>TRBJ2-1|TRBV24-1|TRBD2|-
TGTGCCACCAGTGATTCTAGCGGCCTCTCCAATGAGCAGTTCTTC
CATSDSSGLSNEQFF
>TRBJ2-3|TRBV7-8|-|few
TGTGCCAGCAGCGCTACCCTCAGACGATTGCTGATTTCGGGCACAGATACGCAGTATTTT
CASSATLRRLLISGTDTQYF
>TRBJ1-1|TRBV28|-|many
TGTGCCAGCAGTTTACAGGGTTCGAGCACTGAAGCTTTCTTT
CASSLQGSSTEAFF
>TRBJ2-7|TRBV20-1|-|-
TGCAGTGCCCCCGGGTGGCCGGCGATCTACGAGCAGTACTTC
CSAPGWPAIYEQYF
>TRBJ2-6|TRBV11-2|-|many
TGTGCCAGCAGCCCAGGGATTGGGGCCAACGTCCTGACTTTC
CASSPGIGANVLTF
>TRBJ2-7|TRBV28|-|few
TGTGCCAGCAGCCCCCTCGCGCGGAACTCCTACGAGCAGTACTTC
CASSPLARNSYEQYF
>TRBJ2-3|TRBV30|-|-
TGTGCCTGGAGTTCAGTCCGAAATGGGGATACGCAGTATTTT
CAWSSVRNGDTQYF
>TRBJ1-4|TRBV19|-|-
TGTGCCAGTAGTATCGGTCTAAATGAAAAACTGTTTTTT
CASSIGLNEKLFF
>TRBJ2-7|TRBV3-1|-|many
TGTGCCAGCAGCCAGAGAGACTACGAGCAGTACTTC
CASSQRDYEQYF
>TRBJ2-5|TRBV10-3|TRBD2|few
TGTGCCACACTAGCGGGAGCGGCGGAGACCCAGTACTTC
CATLAGAAETQYF
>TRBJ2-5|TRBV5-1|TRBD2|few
TGCGCCAGCAGCAGGGCGGGGACTAGAGGCGAGGAGACCCAGTACTTC
CASSRAGTRGEETQYF
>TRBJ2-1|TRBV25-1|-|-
TGTGCCAGCCGGGGTTTCTCCTACAATGAGCAGTTCTTC
CASRGFSYNEQFF
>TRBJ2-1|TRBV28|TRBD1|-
TGTGCCAGCAGTTTAACGGGACAGGGAAGGAACAATGAGCAGTTCTTC
CASSLTGQGRNNEQFF
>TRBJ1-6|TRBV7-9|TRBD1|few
TGTGCCAGCAGCTTAGAAGGGACAGCCTCACCCCTCCACTTT
CASSLEGTASPLHF
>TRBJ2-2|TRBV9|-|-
TGTGCCAGCAGCGTACCGTGGGCCAGCCATATTAACACCGGGGAGCTGTTTTTT
CASSVPWASHINTGELFF
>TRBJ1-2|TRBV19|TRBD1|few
TGTGCCAGTATCCGGGGGGACAGGGAAGTGTCCAATGGCTACACCTTC
CASIRGDREVSNGYTF
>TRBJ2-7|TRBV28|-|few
TGTGCCACCACAGCGGCGGGGGCGGGCGACGAGCAGTACTTC
CATTAAGAGDEQYF
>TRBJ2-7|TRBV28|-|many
TGTGCCACCAACGGGGGCTCCCGCTACGAGCAGTACTTC
CATNGGSRYEQYF
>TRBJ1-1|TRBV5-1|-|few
TGCGCCAGCAGTAACAAGCAGCCGAACACTGAAGCTTTCTTT
CASSNKQPNTEAFF
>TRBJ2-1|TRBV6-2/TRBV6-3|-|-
TGTGCCAGCAGTGGACCTTTCTCCTACAATGAGCAGTTCTTC
CASSGPFSYNEQFF
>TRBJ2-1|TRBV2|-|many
TGTGCCAGCAGTGGGACGGGGACTCAATCCTACAATGAGCAGTTCTTC
CASSGTGTQSYNEQFF
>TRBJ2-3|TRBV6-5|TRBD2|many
TGTGCCAGCAGTTACTCTCCTTTCGGGGCGGGAGGGAGCACAGATACGCAGTATTTT
CASSYSPFGAGGSTDTQYF